This T cell receptor (beta chain) comes out of a study of cytomegalovirus exposure and HLA in healthy donors. On the study more broadly: A data release that came early held about 89 million unique TCRs from HLA-typed donors. Findings of the study overall: TCR beta V- and J-gene trimming, according to a later analysis, was linked to a missense DCLRE1C variant.

The CDR3 sequence is 12 residues long. The V gene's germline CDR1 is SEHNR and CDR2 FQNEAQ (reference sequence). V was trimmed by 5 bases and J by 8 bases, leaving 12 bases between them. With 60 Vbeta and 13 Jbeta primers, the PCR was carried out. Assay: immunoSEQ multiplex PCR; the TCRdb copy retains only in-frame clones and omits some. In the table there are approximately 110,000 clones, 70% to 80% of which are singletons. Turning to this clone: What it recognizes is unknown.

Material for sequencing was PBMCs. The chain joins TRBV7-9 to TRBJ1-1; D ambiguous. The TCR originated in a middle-aged woman in good health and CMV-seropositive. The CDR3 region is CASSPGWEEAFF. The CDR3 nucleotides are TGTGCCAGCAGCCCGGGGTGGGAAGAAGCTTTCTTT.